This TCR beta chain was observed in a study of lymphopenia after photon versus proton radiotherapy. Profiling relied on immunoSEQ multiplex PCR, and the TCRdb table lists in-frame clones only, not all of them. The sample shows about 45,000 clones, 85% of them seen only once. Germline V lookup: CDR1 MGHRA, CDR2 YSYEKL. There are 14 residues in the CDR3. Trimming cost V 8 bases and J 4 bases; bases outside gene matches: 9. This clone was picked up a small number of times. The chain joins TRBV4-1 to TRBJ2-5; 8 bases map to TRBD2. This specimen consisted of peripheral blood, obtained from a patient treated with photon-based radiotherapy. The TCR comes from a middle-aged man with gastric cancer. The CDR3 DNA sequence: TGCGCCAGCTCCCAGGGCGGGGGGTTAGAGACCCAGTACTTC. It translates to CASSQGGGLETQYF.